A single sample is the source of the 29 T cell receptor beta chains below, sequenced in a study of blood T cell repertoires in COVID-19. The protocol was immunoSEQ multiplex PCR, while the TCRdb copy is restricted to in-frame clones and leaves out a portion. Altogether some 200,000 clones are present, roughly 84% being singletons, with the ten largest covering about 14%. Sequences were obtained from peripheral blood. All receptors derive from an older woman with COVID-19, enrolled during active disease.

This chain joins TRBV5-8 and TRBJ2-5; D perhaps matches TRBD2 (5 bases). V was clipped by 0 bases and J by 2 bases, with 11 bases between them. CDR1 is SGHTS and CDR2 is YDEGEE in the germline V gene. The CDR3 contains 15 residues. CDR3 amino acids: CASSLALRTQETQYF. DNA of the CDR3: TGTGCCAGCAGCTTGGCCTTGAGGACTCAAGAGACCCAGTACTTC.

The count of this clone is one. This chain links TRBV7-3 with TRBJ2-1; a possible D gene is TRBD2 (5 bases). The CDR3 sequence is 13 residues long. CDR1 is SGHTA, CDR2 FQGTGA, per germline. V lost 1 base and J 5 bases, leaving 6 bases between the germline ends. The CDR3 coding sequence is TGTGCCAGCAGCTTAAGGGGAGACAATGAGCAGTTCTTC. Its protein product is CASSLRGDNEQFF.

This chain joins TRBV2 and TRBJ2-2; D is unresolved. Germline-derived CDR1 and CDR2 are SNHLY and FYNNEI. The CDR3 has 16 amino acids. Trimming left V 5 bases short and J 2 bases short, with 15 bases between. For the CDR3, the DNA is TGTGCCAGCAGTACCCCCACGACTCACAACACCGGGGAGCTGTTTTTT. Amino acids: CASSTPTTHNTGELFF.

Comment on this clone: This same CDR3 is encoded by further DNA sequences in the sample. The chain links TRBV19 to TRBJ1-5, with D hard to call. The CDR3 has 13 amino acids. Looked up from germline, CDR1 is LNHDA and CDR2 is SQIVND (reference sequence). Trimming removed 3 bases from V and 4 bases from J, with 7 bases in between. Here the CDR3 reads CASSISRNQPQHF. The DNA for the CDR3 is TGTGCCAGTAGTATTTCCAGAAATCAGCCCCAGCATTTT.

This clone has more than one count but fewer than ten. Here the CDR3 DNA reads TGCGCCAGCAGCCGGACACAGGGCTCTGGGGCCAACGTCCTGACTTTC. Translation: CASSRTQGSGANVLTF. The chain links TRBV5-1 to TRBJ2-6, with a weak D call TRBD1 (6 bases). Germline assignment: CDR1 SGHRS and CDR2 YFSETQ. The CDR3 has 16 amino acids. Trimming took off 4 bases at V and 0 bases at J, with 11 bases between the two ends.

The rearrangement uses TRBV9 and TRBJ2-7; no clear D gene. Trimming stripped 5 bases from V and 0 bases from J, with 9 bases between. This CDR3 contains 13 residues. Germline V gene sequence: CDR1 SGDLS, CDR2 YYNGEE. CDR3 nucleotide sequence: TGTGCCAGCAGTGTCACAAACTCCTACGAGCAGTACTTC. This encodes CASSVTNSYEQYF.

V and J are TRBV2 and TRBJ1-1; no clear D. The germline V and J ends were trimmed by 7 bases and 6 bases, with 24 bases remaining between them. This CDR3 contains 16 residues. Germline V gene sequence: CDR1 SNHLY, CDR2 FYNNEI. CDR3 bases: TGTGCCAGCACGGCAGAAGCCACCGTAAGCGTGGCTGAAGCTTTCTTT. Translation: CASTAEATVSVAEAFF.

This clone appeared many times. The genes are TRBV28 and TRBJ1-5; D is unclear. Germline values: CDR1 MDHEN, CDR2 SYDVKM. The CDR3 has 13 amino acids. V was clipped by 2 bases and J by 4 bases, with 6 bases between them. The CDR3 is CASSLDGNQPQHF. The CDR3, as DNA: TGTGCCAGCAGTTTAGACGGGAATCAGCCCCAGCATTTT.

The rearrangement uses TRBV4-1 and TRBJ1-3; D may be TRBD1 (6 bases). Per the germline V gene, CDR1 is MGHRA and CDR2 is YSYEKL. Deletions cut 5 bases from V and 4 bases from J, with 15 bases between. The CDR3 contains 15 residues. CDR3 residues: CASSSRTGSGNTIYF. The CDR3 DNA reads as TGCGCCAGCAGCTCCCGAACAGGGTCCGGAAACACCATATATTTT.

CDR3 DNA: TGTGCCACCAGTGAGCCGGGACTTAGCACAGATACGCAGTATTTT. It yields the protein CATSEPGLSTDTQYF. The chain uses TRBV24-1 and TRBJ2-3, with D maybe TRBD2 (6 bases). Trimming removed 4 bases from V and 0 bases from J, with 10 bases in between. The CDR3 is 15 residues long. In germline, CDR1 is KGHDR, CDR2 SFDVKD.

This chain uses TRBV18 with TRBJ2-2, with D tentatively TRBD2 (5 bases). This CDR3 is built from 15 residues. V lost 4 bases and J 1 base, leaving 10 bases between the germline ends. CDR1 KGHSH and CDR2 LQKENI come from the germline V gene. The CDR3 sequence is CASSLLRGNTGELFF. The CDR3 nucleotides read TGTGCCAGCTCACTTTTACGGGGGAACACCGGGGAGCTGTTTTTT.

The J gene is TRBJ1-6, the V gene TRBV5-1; D unresolved. V lost 3 bases and J lost 10, with 17 bases in between. The CDR3 runs 15 residues. CDR1 SGHRS and CDR2 YFSETQ come from the germline V gene. The CDR3 loop is CASSSGFLSDSPLHF. The CDR3, as DNA: TGCGCCAGCAGCTCCGGGTTTCTAAGTGACTCACCCCTCCACTTT.

The rearrangement uses TRBV15 and TRBJ2-4; 7 nucleotides align to TRBD1. J was trimmed by 0 bases and V by 0 bases; bases with no gene match: 8. The CDR3 runs to 18 residues. Germline loops: CDR1 LNHNV, CDR2 YYDKDF (reference sequence). The CDR3 protein is CATSRDRATGLAKNIQYF. The CDR3 nucleotides read TGTGCCACCAGCAGAGATAGGGCGACAGGGCTAGCCAAAAACATTCAGTACTTC.

Only one count was recorded for this clone. The sample has other DNA sequences that encode this CDR3 too. The chain is built from TRBV5-4 and TRBJ2-1; the match to TRBD2 covers 9 bases. CDR1 is SGHNT and CDR2 is YYREEE in the germline V gene (reference sequence). The CDR3 has 15 amino acids. V shed 0 bases, J shed 4 bases, and the junction held 2 bases outside the gene matches. The CDR3 loop reads CASSLGLAGYNEQFF. As DNA, the CDR3 is TGTGCCAGCAGCTTGGGTCTAGCGGGATACAATGAGCAGTTCTTC.

This chain joins TRBV25-1 and TRBJ1-3; D uncertain. The CDR3 runs to 15 residues. Trimming removed 4 bases from V and 3 bases from J, with 13 bases in between. The germline CDR1 and CDR2 sequences are MGHDK and SYGVNS. CDR3 region: CASSVSGIGGNTIYF. For the CDR3, the DNA is TGTGCCAGCAGTGTCTCGGGAATAGGTGGAAACACCATATATTTT.

This clone was seen only once. The chain is built from TRBV20-1 and TRBJ2-5; a possible D gene is TRBD1 (5 bases). The CDR3 is 13 amino acids. Germline CDR1 reads DFQATT; CDR2 reads SNEGSKA (reference sequence). Trimming cost V 3 bases and J 4 bases, with 12 bases left between them. Here the CDR3 DNA reads TGCAGTGCTAGTACTTCAGGGCCAGAGACCCAGTACTTC. Amino acids: CSASTSGPETQYF.

The CDR3 loop is CAPREGRQPQHF. The CDR3, as DNA: TGTGCCCCCAGGGAAGGACGCCAGCCCCAGCATTTT. The rearrangement links TRBV11-3 to TRBJ1-5, with D possibly matching TRBD1 (5 bases). V was clipped by 11 bases and J by 7 bases, with 15 bases between them. The CDR3 length is 12 residues. Germline V CDR1 and CDR2: SGHNT, YENEEA.

The V gene is TRBV28, the J gene TRBJ1-5; D uncertain. The V gene lost 5 bases and the J gene lost 11 bases, with 13 bases spanning the gap. This CDR3 comprises 12 residues. In germline, CDR1 is MDHEN, CDR2 SYDVKM. The CDR3 region is CASSVAPRSQHF. The CDR3 DNA follows: TGTGCCAGCAGTGTGGCCCCTCGCTCCCAGCATTTT. The whole variable domain, filled in from reference TRBV28 and TRBJ1-5, reads DVKVTQSSRYLVKRTGEKVFLECVQDMDHENMFWYRQDPGLGLRLIYFSYDVKMKEKGDIPEGYSVSREKKERFSLILESASTNQTSMYLCASSVAPRSQHFGDGTRLSIL.

The V and J genes are TRBV6-5 and TRBJ2-1; 8 bases map to TRBD1. V dropped 6 bases and J dropped 7; count of bases not matched to a gene: 2. CDR1 and CDR2 (germline): MNHEY, SVGAGI. CDR3 length: 12 residues. The CDR3 sequence is CASRTGVNEQFF. CDR3 bases: TGTGCCAGCAGGACAGGGGTAAATGAGCAGTTCTTC.

CDR3 protein: CASSEAGRDGAQYF. The CDR3 bases are TGTGCCAGCAGTGAAGCAGGGCGGGACGGGGCCCAGTACTTC. The chain couples TRBV6-1 to TRBJ2-5, with a weak D call TRBD2 (6 bases). This CDR3 spans 14 amino acids. Germline CDR1 MNHNS, CDR2 SASEGT. V was clipped by 0 bases and J by 9 bases, with 14 bases between them.

The rearrangement uses TRBV5-1 and TRBJ2-2; the D is unclear. This CDR3 is built from 14 residues. Germline assignment: CDR1 SGHRS and CDR2 YFSETQ. The germline V and J ends were trimmed by 1 base and 5 bases, with 9 bases remaining between them. DNA of the CDR3: TGCGCCAGCAGCTTGTACGGTGCTACCGGGGAGCTGTTTTTT. It translates to CASSLYGATGELFF.

The chain has TRBV28 and TRBJ2-1; 7 nucleotides line up with TRBD2. The CDR3 consists of 14 residues. CDR1 and CDR2 (germline): MDHEN, SYDVKM. Germline trimming cut 4 bases from V and 4 bases from J; bases unmatched to any gene: 4. CDR3 loop: CASSSYGGYNEQFF. The CDR3 DNA follows: TGTGCCAGCAGTTCATACGGGGGGTACAATGAGCAGTTCTTC.

The V and J genes are TRBV6-2 or TRBV6-3 and TRBJ1-1; TRBD1 matches at 7 bases. The CDR3 covers 13 residues. V was clipped by 6 bases and J by 6 bases; unmatched bases: 7. Germline lookup yields CDR1 MNHEY and CDR2 SVGEGT. CDR3 nucleotide sequence: TGTGCCAGCAGCACGACAGGGAGCCCTGAAGCTTTCTTT. This encodes CASSTTGSPEAFF.

The rearrangement links TRBV28 to TRBJ2-6, with D possibly being TRBD1 (5 bases). With 5 bases removed from V and 2 bases from J, the gap between germline ends came to 13 bases. Germline V gene sequence: CDR1 MDHEN, CDR2 SYDVKM. The CDR3 is 16 residues long. For the CDR3, the DNA is TGTGCCAGCAGTCCGTCAGGGATCCCTGGGGCCAACGTCCTGACTTTC. Its translation is CASSPSGIPGANVLTF.

The chain couples TRBV6-5 to TRBJ1-1; D gene ambiguous. The length of the CDR3 is 13 residues. Germline V gives CDR1 MNHEY, CDR2 SVGAGI. V lost 6 bases to trimming and J lost 4 bases, with 12 bases between them. The CDR3 here is CASRRVIGTEAFF. CDR3 coding DNA: TGTGCCAGCAGGAGGGTGATCGGCACTGAAGCTTTCTTT.

The CDR3 reads CASSFGANEQFF. In DNA, the CDR3 is TGTGCCAGCAGTTTTGGGGCCAATGAGCAGTTCTTC. V gene TRBV27 combines with J gene TRBJ2-1, with D possibly being TRBD1 (5 bases). Germline V gene lookup returns CDR1 MNHEY and CDR2 SMNVEV (reference sequence). The CDR3 covers 12 residues. V was shortened by 3 bases and J by 6 bases, with 6 bases between the two germline ends.

The chain carries TRBV2 and TRBJ1-4; D unclear. Germline values: CDR1 SNHLY, CDR2 FYNNEI. V lost 6 bases and J 0 bases, leaving 11 bases between the germline ends. The CDR3 is made up of 15 amino acids. CDR3 in amino acids: CASRVYRTTNEKLFF. DNA for the CDR3: TGTGCCAGCAGAGTATACAGAACAACTAATGAAAAACTGTTTTTT.

J is TRBJ1-4 and V is TRBV5-6; D is perhaps TRBD1 (5 bases). The CDR3 spans 13 residues. Germline V lookup: CDR1 SGHDT, CDR2 YYEEEE. V lost 4 bases and J lost 10, with 14 bases in between. Here the CDR3 reads CASSRDSPGKLFF. Written as DNA, the CDR3 is TGTGCCAGCAGCCGGGACTCTCCGGGAAAACTGTTTTTT.

The chain recombines TRBV6-1 with TRBJ2-1; the D gene is possibly TRBD1 (7 bases). V dropped 0 bases and J dropped 4 bases, with 19 bases sitting between them. CDR3 size: 18 residues. CDR1 is MNHNS, CDR2 SASEGT, per germline. The CDR3 sequence is CASSEAPRLGGLYNEQFF. The CDR3 DNA sequence: TGTGCCAGCAGTGAAGCTCCTAGACTAGGGGGCTTATACAATGAGCAGTTCTTC.